The T cell receptor beta chain described here comes from a study of T cells after posttransplantation cyclophosphamide (dated by TCRdb to the mid-2010s). Some background on the complete study: Using TRB sequencing, the study followed how the T cell repertoire rebuilt after myeloablative bone marrow transplantation with posttransplantation cyclophosphamide given as GVHD prophylaxis. Antigen receptor sequencing covered samples from some 35 PTCy-treated patients and some 15 of their related bone marrow donors. Blood from all 35 or so PTCy patients with 1-year posttransplant specimens was subjected to TRB sequencing. In 3 patients, up to about 3 additional blood samples taken between 2 and 5.2 years after transplant also underwent TRB sequencing, as did pretransplant blood from a handful of patients. Because TRA and TRB clonality were tightly correlated in 9 samples, subsequent TCR analyses were focused on TRB only. Public TRB sequences were queried against a database of over 3,500 sequences associated with responses to pathogens, tumor antigens, self-antigens and alloantigens. Here is what the overall study found, with its caveats: The TRB repertoires of T cells infiltrating skin or the GI tract showed only limited overlap with the TRB repertoires found in blood. Across over 40 patients, TRB clonality was highly associated with recipient CMV seropositivity and CMV reactivation, and diversity in PTCy patients was similar to diversity in CNI/methotrexate controls. Donor-recipient similarity was low at 1-2 months but rose over the first year, and later blood repertoires were often dominated by donor CD8+ memory clones.

Genomic DNA was the input for TRB sequencing, which was run either with the immunoSEQ assay at survey resolution or with the hsTCRB kit. Per the source publication's procedure: The immunoSEQ software handled initial read processing, and the LymphoSeq R package was used for repertoire analyses. Clonality was calculated as 1 minus normalized Shannon entropy, and the Gini coefficient was also calculated for each TRB dataset. Phenotypes of unsorted samples were inferred by mapping TRB sequences from sorted subsets of the recipient or donor onto unsorted samples of the same recipient. The table was pulled from immuneACCESS by TCRdb, which kept in-frame rearrangements only. Such tables lose some clones; where checked, under half of the loss comes from unresolved V genes, and the rest has no known cause. From that table come the V and J calls and clone size; the DNA was used to work out D and trimming. This sample has around 7,500 clones, none of them a singleton. The ten largest clones capture roughly 6% of the sample.

This clone appeared many times. The antigen this receptor binds is unknown. No per-base quality is available; no much larger clone lies one base away. V and J lose 3 bases and 4 bases, and a span of 30 bases separates them. Reading the germline V gene (reference sequence) gives CDR1 LNHNV and CDR2 YYDKDF. The CDR3 runs 20 amino acids, cysteine and phenylalanine included. The kept DNA is CDR3 alone, 60 bases in frame from the first base. The time point tag for this specimen amounts to: posttransplant day relative to BM transplant. The sample's treatment or condition label, decoded: high-dose cyclophosphamide on days +3 and +4 as single-agent GVHD prophylaxis. PTCy patients received busulfan and fludarabine conditioning, a related or unrelated marrow graft, and cyclophosphamide on days +3 and +4. PTCy-treated patients came from a prospective multi-institutional clinical trial. Peripheral blood and bone marrow mononuclear cells were isolated by Ficoll-Hypaque density centrifugation and cryopreserved.

Specimen: PBMCs, collected after allogeneic stem cell transplant with posttransplant cyclophosphamide. The chain is made from TRBV15 and TRBJ1-1; the D gene is possibly TRBD1, with 5 bases matching. The clonotype was recovered from a male patient in his late teens or twenties who received an allogeneic stem cell transplant from an unrelated donor, was CMV-positive, and had acute and chronic GVHD. In patients who had a transplant, some T cells may come from the graft donor. CDR3 region: CATSSKGASGRGIGGTEAFF. The nucleotide sequence reads as follows: TGTGCCACCAGCAGTAAAGGGGCATCCGGGAGAGGGATCGGCGGCACTGAAGCTTTCTTT.